One sample yielded the 26 T cell receptor beta chains listed below, sequenced in a study of cytomegalovirus exposure and HLA in healthy donors. The data were produced by immunoSEQ multiplex PCR, yet TCRdb's version contains in-frame clones alone and is incomplete. The sample shows about 98,000 clones, around nine tenths of them seen only once. Sequencing was performed on PBMCs. The origin of the receptors is a woman aged 25 to 45 in good health and CMV-seronegative.

This chain links TRBV10-3 with TRBJ2-7, with D possibly matching TRBD1 (5 bases). V dropped 5 bases and J dropped 3 bases, with 8 bases sitting between them. CDR3 length equals 12 residues. Germline lookup yields CDR1 ENHRY and CDR2 SYGVKD. CDR3 amino acids: CAISIQGYEQYF. In DNA form, the CDR3 reads TGTGCCATCAGTATCCAGGGCTACGAGCAGTACTTC.

This sequence joins TRBV7-2 and TRBJ2-3; TRBD2 aligns across 7 bases. Per the germline V gene, CDR1 is SGHTA and CDR2 is FQGNSA. The CDR3 is 13 residues long. The V gene end was trimmed by 5 bases and the J gene end by 5 bases; junction bases not matched to a gene: 4. CDR3 coding DNA: TGTGCCAGCAGCGCTGGGGGGGGAGATACGCAGTATTTT. Translated, it gives CASSAGGGDTQYF. Full variable domain (missing parts from reference TRBV7-2 and TRBJ2-3): GAGVSQSPSNKVTEKGKDVELRCDPISGHTALYWYRQSLGQGLEFLIYFQGNSAPDKSGLPSDRFSAERTGGSVSTLTIQRTQQEDSAVYLCASSAGGGDTQYFGPGTRLTVL.

This clone was observed a handful of times. This chain connects TRBV27 to TRBJ2-3; D remains unclear. This CDR3 comprises 17 residues. Germline values: CDR1 MNHEY, CDR2 SMNVEV (reference sequence). V was clipped by 4 bases and J by 3 bases, with 20 bases between them. The CDR3: CASSSLNSDSGTDTQYF. The DNA for the CDR3 is TGTGCCAGCAGTTCACTCAATTCGGATTCGGGTACAGATACGCAGTATTTT.

CDR3 sequence: CASSLMAGVGNEQFF. Here the CDR3 DNA reads TGCGCCAGCAGCTTGATGGCGGGAGTGGGGAATGAGCAGTTCTTC. This chain connects TRBV5-1 to TRBJ2-1, with 7 bases matching TRBD2. The length of the CDR3 is 15 residues. The V and J ends lost 1 base and 7 bases, in that order; junction bases with no gene match: 8. Germline V gene sequence: CDR1 SGHRS, CDR2 YFSETQ.

The chain recombines TRBV5-4 with TRBJ1-1; D remains unclear. V was trimmed by 4 bases and J by 6 bases, leaving 10 bases between them. The CDR3 sequence is 12 residues long. Germline V lookup: CDR1 SGHNT, CDR2 YYREEE (reference sequence). The CDR3: CASSRGGPEAFF. DNA of the CDR3: TGTGCCAGCAGCCGTGGCGGTCCTGAAGCTTTCTTT.

V and J are TRBV4-1 and TRBJ2-2, with 7 bases that match TRBD1. CDR1 is MGHRA and CDR2 is YSYEKL in the germline V gene. The CDR3 sequence is 17 residues long. V dropped 0 bases and J dropped 7; count of bases not matched to a gene: 11. Here the CDR3 DNA reads TGCGCCAGCAGCCAAGATCTTAAAGGCAGGGGGAACGGGGAGCTGTTTTTT. Its protein is CASSQDLKGRGNGELFF.

The chain combines TRBV7-2 with TRBJ2-7, with TRBD1 as a possible D gene (6 bases). The germline V gene encodes CDR1 SGHTA and CDR2 FQGNSA. This CDR3 comprises 15 residues. The V and J ends lost 4 bases and 4 bases respectively, with 17 bases between them. The CDR3 DNA sequence: TGTGCCAGCAGCTCAGGAAGGGGGAAAAATTACGAGCAGTACTTC. Encoded protein: CASSSGRGKNYEQYF.

The chain combines TRBV18 with TRBJ2-2, with a weak D call TRBD1 (6 bases). The CDR3 consists of 13 residues. Germline loops: CDR1 KGHSH, CDR2 LQKENI. Trimming took off 6 bases at V and 13 bases at J, with 18 bases between the two ends. The CDR3 DNA sequence: TGTGCCAGCTCGCGAGACGACAGGATATGGCTGTTTTTT. It encodes CASSRDDRIWLFF.

The rearrangement uses TRBV9 and TRBJ2-2; maybe TRBD2 (7 bases). Trimming removed 4 bases at V and 4 bases at J, with 17 bases between. The CDR3 runs 16 residues. The germline V gene encodes CDR1 SGDLS and CDR2 YYNGEE. The CDR3 here is CASSSRGGRGTGELFF. CDR3 DNA: TGTGCCAGCAGCTCCAGGGGAGGGAGGGGCACCGGGGAGCTGTTTTTT.

This chain joins TRBV6-6 and TRBJ2-3, with 9 positions matching TRBD2. This CDR3 is built from 14 residues. The trim removed 5 bases at V and 4 bases at J, leaving 4 bases unmatched. Germline V lookup: CDR1 MNHNY, CDR2 SVGAGI (reference sequence). CDR3 protein: CASSRTSEADTQYF. The CDR3 region has the DNA TGTGCCAGCAGTCGGACTAGCGAGGCAGATACGCAGTATTTT.

The V call is TRBV28, the J call TRBJ2-7; TRBD2 agrees at 7 bases. Germline CDR1 reads MDHEN; CDR2 reads SYDVKM. V lost 6 bases to trimming and J lost 0 bases; unmatched junction nucleotides: 5. The length of the CDR3 is 14 residues. The CDR3 loop reads CASRLAGNSYEQYF. The CDR3 DNA reads as TGTGCCAGCAGATTAGCGGGTAACTCCTACGAGCAGTACTTC. Variable domain in full (rest from reference TRBV28 and TRBJ2-7): DVKVTQSSRYLVKRTGEKVFLECVQDMDHENMFWYRQDPGLGLRLIYFSYDVKMKEKGDIPEGYSVSREKKERFSLILESASTNQTSMYLCASRLAGNSYEQYFGPGTRLTVT.

This chain links TRBV5-1 with TRBJ1-1, with no clear D. CDR1 is SGHRS, CDR2 YFSETQ, per germline. Trimming took off 2 bases at V and 5 bases at J, with 10 bases between the two ends. This CDR3 is built from 13 residues. As DNA, the CDR3 is TGCGCCAGCAGCTTACCCCCGGGGACTGAAGCTTTCTTT. Its protein is CASSLPPGTEAFF.

J is TRBJ2-5 and V is TRBV7-2; possible D gene TRBD2, 6 bases. Germline V lookup: CDR1 SGHTA, CDR2 FQGNSA. V lost 0 bases and J 5 bases, leaving 10 bases between the germline ends. The CDR3 runs 14 residues. This CDR3 is CASSLARESETQYF. As DNA, the CDR3 is TGTGCCAGCAGCTTAGCTCGGGAGAGCGAGACCCAGTACTTC.

The chain carries TRBV7-2 and TRBJ2-1; the match to TRBD2 covers 11 bases. The CDR3 runs to 17 residues. Germline CDR1 is SGHTA and CDR2 is FQGNSA. Unmatched junction bases numbered 12, after V lost 4 bases and J lost 7 bases. This CDR3 is CASSSSPGLAGWNEQFF. Here the CDR3 DNA reads TGTGCCAGCAGCTCTTCTCCCGGACTAGCGGGTTGGAATGAGCAGTTCTTC.

J is TRBJ1-4 and V is TRBV7-2; D is perhaps TRBD1 (5 bases). The CDR3 covers 14 residues. The V end was cut by 5 bases, the J end by 7 bases, with 14 bases between. The germline V gene encodes CDR1 SGHTA and CDR2 FQGNSA. The CDR3: CASSQNRRGEKLFF. Written as DNA, the CDR3 is TGTGCCAGCAGCCAAAATCGGAGGGGTGAAAAACTGTTTTTT.

The gene calls are TRBV6-5 and TRBJ1-4, with a possible D match to TRBD1 (6 bases). The germline V gene has CDR1 MNHEY and CDR2 SVGAGI. Between the trimmed V and J ends, which lost 6 bases and 7 bases, there was a span of 15 bases. The CDR3 is 14 amino acids. CDR3 region: CASSLTGPSEKLFF. In DNA, the CDR3 is TGTGCCAGCAGCCTAACAGGGCCAAGTGAAAAACTGTTTTTT.

The table lists this clone with a few counts. The chain recombines TRBV5-4 with TRBJ2-1; 10 bases agree with TRBD2. The CDR3 runs 13 residues. The germline V gene encodes CDR1 SGHNT and CDR2 YYREEE (reference sequence). The V segment lost 0 bases and the J segment 12 bases; nucleotides outside the gene matches: 3. The CDR3 protein is CASSLETSGLQFF. CDR3 DNA sequence: TGTGCCAGCAGCTTGGAGACTAGCGGGCTGCAGTTCTTC.

J is TRBJ1-3 and V is TRBV7-8; 8 bases line up with TRBD1. The CDR3 covers 13 residues. Losses at the gene ends were 5 bases for V and 8 bases for J; bases not matched to a gene: 5. Germline lookup yields CDR1 SGHVS and CDR2 FQNEAQ. The CDR3 reads CASSQDRADTIYF. CDR3 nucleotide sequence: TGTGCCAGCAGCCAGGACAGGGCGGACACCATATATTTT. The whole variable domain, remainder taken from reference TRBV7-8 and TRBJ1-3, is GAGVSQSPRYKVAKRGQDVALRCDPISGHVSLFWYQQALGQGPEFLTYFQNEAQLDKSGLPSDRFFAERPEGSVSTLKIQRTQQEDSAVYLCASSQDRADTIYFGEGSWLTVV.

In this sample, this clone turned up once. The rearrangement links TRBV4-3 to TRBJ1-1, with 10 positions matching TRBD1. The V gene's germline CDR1 is LGHNA and CDR2 YSLEER. The V segment lost 1 base and the J segment 2 bases; nucleotides outside the gene matches: 7. The CDR3 is 17 residues long. The CDR3 DNA follows: TGCGCCAGCAGCCAAGTTCGGACAGGGGGACGCAACACTGAAGCTTTCTTT. Its protein is CASSQVRTGGRNTEAFF.

The CDR3 DNA reads as TGTGCCAGCAGTTTAGCGACGAACACCGGGGAGCTGTTTTTT. Its translation is CASSLATNTGELFF. The chain employs TRBV27 and TRBJ2-2; D gene ambiguous. Germline assignment: CDR1 MNHEY and CDR2 SMNVEV (reference sequence). The V and J ends lost 2 bases and 0 bases respectively, with 4 bases between them. The CDR3 is 14 amino acids.

This chain uses TRBV9 with TRBJ1-5, with 7 nucleotides matching TRBD1. After removal of 5 bases from V and 6 bases from J, the junction contained 5 bases not matched to a gene. CDR3 length equals 13 residues. Germline-derived CDR1 and CDR2 are SGDLS and YYNGEE. CDR3 in DNA: TGTGCCAGCAGTGCAACAGGGGTTCAGCCCCAGCATTTT. This codes for CASSATGVQPQHF. The full variable domain, with the rest looked up from reference TRBV9 and TRBJ1-5, is DSGVTQTPKHLITATGQRVTLRCSPRSGDLSVYWYQQSLDQGLQFLIQYYNGEERAKGNILERFSAQQFPDLHSELNLSSLELGDSALYFCASSATGVQPQHFGDGTRLSIL.

The rearrangement uses TRBV28 and TRBJ1-5; 8 nucleotides match TRBD1. The germline CDR1 and CDR2 sequences are MDHEN and SYDVKM. J lost 5 bases, V lost 5 bases, and 2 bases had no gene match. This CDR3 spans 13 amino acids. This chain's CDR3 is CASSGQGYQPQHF. DNA of the CDR3: TGTGCCAGCAGTGGACAGGGTTATCAGCCCCAGCATTTT.

The CDR3 sequence: CASSDRGRSGANVLTF. The CDR3 nucleotides are TGTGCCAGTAGTGACAGGGGACGCTCTGGGGCCAACGTCCTGACTTTC. The chain combines TRBV19 with TRBJ2-6; the match to TRBD1 covers 8 bases. The CDR3 consists of 16 residues. Losses at the gene ends were 5 bases for V and 0 bases for J; bases not matched to a gene: 3. Looked up from germline, CDR1 is LNHDA and CDR2 is SQIVND (reference sequence).

There are a few counts of this clone. CDR3 coding DNA: TGTGCCAGCAGCCGGTTTTTTGAGGGGGCAGGCGGCTACACCTTC. As protein: CASSRFFEGAGGYTF. V gene TRBV7-3 combines with J gene TRBJ1-2, with 7 bases that match TRBD1. The germline V gene encodes CDR1 SGHTA and CDR2 FQGTGA. The V and J ends lost 5 bases and 8 bases, in that order; junction bases with no gene match: 14. This CDR3 is built from 15 residues.

This chain connects TRBV5-8 to TRBJ1-6; a possible D gene is TRBD1 (6 bases). V lost 4 bases and J 7 bases, leaving 15 bases between the germline ends. From germline, CDR1 is SGHTS and CDR2 YDEGEE. The length of the CDR3 is 15 residues. The CDR3 nucleotides read TGTGCCAGCAGCCCCCAGGGGACGGAGAATTCACCCCTCCACTTT. Translating it yields CASSPQGTENSPLHF.

This clone was recorded once. The gene calls are TRBV6-1 and TRBJ1-1; a weak D match, TRBD1 (6 bases). V was shortened by 7 bases and J by 3 bases, with 12 bases between the two germline ends. Germline V gene sequence: CDR1 MNHNS, CDR2 SASEGT. This CDR3 is 13 amino acids long. CDR3 amino acids: CASTRDTYTEAFF. CDR3 DNA sequence: TGTGCCAGCACCAGGGACACCTACACTGAAGCTTTCTTT.